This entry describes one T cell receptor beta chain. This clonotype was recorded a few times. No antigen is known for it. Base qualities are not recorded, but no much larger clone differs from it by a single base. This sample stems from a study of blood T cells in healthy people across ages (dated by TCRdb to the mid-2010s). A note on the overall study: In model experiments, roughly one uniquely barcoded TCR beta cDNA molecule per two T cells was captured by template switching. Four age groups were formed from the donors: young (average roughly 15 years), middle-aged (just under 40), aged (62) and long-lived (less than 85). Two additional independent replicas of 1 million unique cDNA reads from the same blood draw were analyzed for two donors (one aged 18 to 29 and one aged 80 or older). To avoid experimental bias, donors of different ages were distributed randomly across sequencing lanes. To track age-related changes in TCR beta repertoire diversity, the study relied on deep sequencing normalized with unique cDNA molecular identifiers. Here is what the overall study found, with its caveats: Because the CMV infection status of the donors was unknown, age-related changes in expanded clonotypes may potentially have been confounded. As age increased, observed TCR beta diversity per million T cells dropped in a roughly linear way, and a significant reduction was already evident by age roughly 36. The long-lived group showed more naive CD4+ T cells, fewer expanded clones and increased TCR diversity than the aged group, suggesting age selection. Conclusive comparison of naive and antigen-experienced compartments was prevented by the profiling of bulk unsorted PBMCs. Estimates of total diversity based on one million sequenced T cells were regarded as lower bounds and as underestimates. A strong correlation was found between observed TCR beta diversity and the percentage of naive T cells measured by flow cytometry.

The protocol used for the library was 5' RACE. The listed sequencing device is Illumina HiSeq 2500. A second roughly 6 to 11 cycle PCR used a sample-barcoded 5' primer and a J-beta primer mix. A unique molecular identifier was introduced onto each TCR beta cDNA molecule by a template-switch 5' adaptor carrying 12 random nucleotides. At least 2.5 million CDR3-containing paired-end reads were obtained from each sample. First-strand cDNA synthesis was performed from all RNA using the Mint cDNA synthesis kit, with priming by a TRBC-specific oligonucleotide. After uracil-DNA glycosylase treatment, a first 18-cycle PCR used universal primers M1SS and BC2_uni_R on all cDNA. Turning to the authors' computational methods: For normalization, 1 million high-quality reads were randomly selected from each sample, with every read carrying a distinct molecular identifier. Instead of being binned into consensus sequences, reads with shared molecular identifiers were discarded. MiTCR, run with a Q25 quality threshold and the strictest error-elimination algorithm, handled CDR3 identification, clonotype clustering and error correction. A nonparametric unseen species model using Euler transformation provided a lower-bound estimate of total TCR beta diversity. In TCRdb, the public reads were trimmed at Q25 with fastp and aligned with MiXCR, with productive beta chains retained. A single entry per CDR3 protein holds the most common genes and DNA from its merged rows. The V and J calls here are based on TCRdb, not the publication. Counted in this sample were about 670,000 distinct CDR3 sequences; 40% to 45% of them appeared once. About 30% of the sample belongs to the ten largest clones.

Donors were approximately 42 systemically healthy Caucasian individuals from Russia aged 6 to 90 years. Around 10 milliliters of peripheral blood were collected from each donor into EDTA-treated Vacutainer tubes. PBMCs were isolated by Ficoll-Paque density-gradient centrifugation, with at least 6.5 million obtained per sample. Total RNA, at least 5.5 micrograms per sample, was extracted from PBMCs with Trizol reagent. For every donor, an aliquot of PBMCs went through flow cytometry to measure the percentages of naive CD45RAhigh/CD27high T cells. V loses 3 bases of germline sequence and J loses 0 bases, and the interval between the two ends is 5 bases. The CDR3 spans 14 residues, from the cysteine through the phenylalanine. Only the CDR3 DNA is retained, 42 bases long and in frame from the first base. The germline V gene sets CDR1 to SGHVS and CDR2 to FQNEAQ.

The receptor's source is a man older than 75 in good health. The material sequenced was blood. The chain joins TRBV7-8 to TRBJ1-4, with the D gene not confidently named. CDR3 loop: CASSFEATNEKLFF. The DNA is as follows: TGTGCCAGCAGCTTTGAAGCAACTAATGAAAAACTGTTTTTT.